This record concerns one T cell receptor beta chain sequence. Its antigen is as yet unknown. As to time point: pre-sensitization, week 0. Treatment described: therapeutic diphenylcyclopropenone sensitization with weekly scalp DPC. TCRdb reprocessed the RACE reads via MiXCR and lists one record per CDR3 protein. Of tens of thousands of distinct CDR3 sequences in the sample, around 9.5% were seen once. The sample belongs to a study of human T cells and chemical hapten exposure. Points from the study as a whole: Counts of expanded TCRs (at PT1) showed a positive correlation with patch test score. Versus controls, significantly more large CDR3 similarity clusters arose from expanded TCRs.

The ends were cut back, 6 bases at V and 0 bases at J, with 15 bases in the middle. From germline, CDR1 is MNHEY and CDR2 SVGAGI. The CDR3 has 15 residues. The rearrangement links TRBV6-5 to TRBJ2-7, with a tentative D call TRBD2 (5 bases). The origin of this receptor is a woman between 40 and 55 years old with alopecia areata. Some clones in this sample may be carry-over from other donors' samples. The sequences come from whole blood, collected in connection with sensitization to the hapten diphenylcyclopropenone (DPC). This CDR3 is CASRKRTDFSYEQYF. DNA for the CDR3: TGTGCCAGCAGGAAAAGGACTGATTTCTCCTACGAGCAGTACTTC.